The present entry profiles one TCR beta chain with its context. Its antigen remains undetermined. There are no base qualities to consult, and no much larger clone falls within one base. The junction shows trimming of 2 bases on V and 2 bases on J, plus 9 bases between the germline ends. Including cysteine and phenylalanine, the CDR3 has 15 amino acids. Here the CDR3 DNA is all that survives: 45 bases in frame from base 1. CDR1 and CDR2 are read off the germline V gene as MDHEN and SYDVKM. This sample was taken from a study of blood T cell repertoires in COVID-19 (TCRdb year 2020). For context, the study as a whole: Samples from collaborators originated in the United States, Italy and Spain and spanned both the acute and convalescent phases of COVID-19. The prospective study material was composed of cDNA or gDNA derived from T cells, B-cell-depleted T cells, or PBMCs. The dataset comprised deeply sampled blood TCRbeta repertoires from subjects exposed to, actively infected with, or recovered from COVID-19. The repertoires were released in a freely available public database intended as a resource for research on the immune response to SARS-CoV-2. Samples came from the ongoing ImmuneRACE study (first 160 participants) plus 1,254 subjects from 6 global collaborators. The sample metadata nearly always contained a de-identified subject ID, COVID-19 status, age in years and sex. HLA class I and class II types, where available, came from metadata supplied by the sample provider rather than from assay-based typing.

Samples from volunteer blood donors who had recovered from COVID-19 were contributed by a second Seattle source. Whole blood was collected in K2EDTA tubes by collaborating institutions according to the institutions' own protocols. For TCRbeta analysis, collaborators shipped samples in one of three forms: frozen whole blood, isolated PBMCs, or DNA extracted from either of those sample types. The immunoSEQ Assay, a bias-controlled multiplex PCR, was used to amplify TCRbeta CDR3 regions from genomic DNA. From the authors' description of their analysis: The number of nucleated cells in each sample was estimated by amplification of reference gene primers within the assay. To quantify the absolute abundance of each unique TCRbeta CDR3 rearrangement, sequence reads were collapsed and filtered. For each sample, productive Simpson clonality was calculated as the square root of Simpson's diversity index over productive rearrangements. Here the immuneACCESS table is served through TCRdb, limited to in-frame sequences with V and J called. Missing clones are a known gap in these copies; in checked studies unresolved V genes cover under half, and the rest lacks a known reason. The V and J calls and clone size come from that table; D and trimming were worked out from the DNA. This sample is represented by 300,000 to 350,000 clones; around nine tenths of them were singletons. 3% to 4% of the sample is in the top ten clones.

The paper's findings and limits, for the study overall: Clinical and demographic metadata were provided uncurated, with the amount varying by source and participant.

This sequence originates from a young woman who had recovered from COVID-19. The chain is assembled from TRBV28 and TRBJ1-4; TRBD1 is a possible D gene, resting on 5 matching bases. Sample: peripheral blood. The CDR3 loop reads CASSLAGVTNEKLFF. The DNA is as follows: TGTGCCAGCAGTTTAGCGGGGGTCACTAATGAAAAACTGTTTTTT.